These 23 T cell receptor beta chains originate from one sample sequenced in a study of blood T cell repertoires in COVID-19. Only in-frame clones appear in the TCRdb table, and some are missing; sequencing was by immunoSEQ multiplex PCR. The data hold hundreds of thousands of clones, with roughly 89% observed a single time. The sample was PBMCs or T cells enriched from blood (not recorded which). The receptor set was obtained from a woman aged 25 to 39 with acute COVID-19.

The J gene is TRBJ2-3, the V gene TRBV7-8; TRBD2 aligns across 7 bases. The germline V gene has CDR1 SGHVS and CDR2 FQNEAQ. This CDR3 is built from 16 residues. V gave up 5 bases and J gave up 2 bases; unmatched junction bases: 10. The CDR3 region is CASSPRLAPNTDTQYF. DNA of the CDR3: TGTGCCAGCAGCCCAAGACTAGCCCCTAACACAGATACGCAGTATTTT.

V is TRBV2 and J is TRBJ2-3; possible D gene TRBD1, 6 bases. Germline CDR1 reads SNHLY; CDR2 reads FYNNEI. Trimming shortened V by 7 bases and J by 2 bases, and 16 bases separated the two germline ends. The CDR3 length is 15 residues. The CDR3 loop reads CASKIRDTYTDTQYF. The CDR3, as DNA: TGTGCCAGCAAGATCCGGGACACTTACACAGATACGCAGTATTTT.

The rearrangement links TRBV7-9 to TRBJ1-4; D gene unclear. Looked up from germline, CDR1 is SEHNR and CDR2 is FQNEAQ (reference sequence). The V and J ends lost 4 bases and 0 bases respectively, with 9 bases between them. The CDR3 spans 15 residues. In nucleotides, the CDR3 is TGTGCCAGCAGCTCGGGAGAGTCAACTAATGAAAAACTGTTTTTT. Translation: CASSSGESTNEKLFF. The whole variable domain, filled in from reference TRBV7-9 and TRBJ1-4, reads DTGVSQNPRHKITKRGQNVTFRCDPISEHNRLYWYRQTLGQGPEFLTYFQNEAQLEKSRLLSDRFSAERPKGSFSTLEIQRTEQGDSAMYLCASSSGESTNEKLFFGSGTQLSVL.

The chain has TRBV19 and TRBJ1-1; unclear D gene. Per germline, CDR1 LNHDA and CDR2 SQIVND (reference sequence). This CDR3 has 15 amino acids. V shed 9 bases and J shed 0 bases, with 17 bases lying between them. CDR3 coding DNA: TGTGCCAGCCGAACACAAGCCGGGGTGAACACTGAAGCTTTCTTT. Translation gives CASRTQAGVNTEAFF.

The chain has TRBV7-8 and TRBJ2-2; 10 bases match TRBD1. Trimming cost V 2 bases and J 6 bases; bases outside gene matches: 3. This CDR3 has 15 residues. Germline CDR1 reads SGHVS; CDR2 reads FQNEAQ. CDR3 in DNA: TGTGCCAGCAGCTTATCGACAGGGGGCCCCGGGGAGCTGTTTTTT. Amino acid sequence: CASSLSTGGPGELFF.

The gene calls are TRBV7-2 and TRBJ1-5; perhaps TRBD1 as D (6 bases). The CDR3 totals 16 residues. Germline CDR1 SGHTA, CDR2 FQGNSA. V shed 0 bases and J shed 2 bases, with 11 bases lying between them. The CDR3, as DNA: TGTGCCAGCAGCTTAGCAGGGGGAAATGGCAATCAGCCCCAGCATTTT. This encodes CASSLAGGNGNQPQHF.

V usage is TRBV11-2 and J usage is TRBJ1-3, with 9 bases matching TRBD1. J lost 6 bases, V lost 3 bases, and 9 bases had no gene match. The CDR3 spans 16 residues. CDR1 and CDR2 from the germline V gene are SGHAT and FQNNGV. The CDR3 loop is CASSFRDRAEKNTIYF. CDR3 DNA: TGTGCCAGCAGCTTCCGGGACAGGGCGGAGAAAAACACCATATATTTT.

V gene TRBV10-2 combines with J gene TRBJ1-2, with D possibly being TRBD1 (6 bases). The CDR3 is 17 residues long. The V and J ends lost 0 bases and 5 bases respectively, with 19 bases between them. CDR1 and CDR2 from the germline V gene are WSHSY and SAAADI. DNA of the CDR3: TGCGCCAGCAGTGAGTCTCCATCGGGATTGGGGGCGTATGGCTACACCTTC. It encodes CASSESPSGLGAYGYTF.

This rearrangement joins TRBV6-2 or TRBV6-3 to TRBJ1-1; TRBD1 is a possible D gene (6 bases). V lost 4 bases and J 5 bases, leaving 11 bases between the germline ends. CDR1 and CDR2 (germline): MNHEY, SVGEGT. CDR3 length: 13 amino acids. The chain's CDR3 is CASSSQGGTEAFF. The DNA for the CDR3 is TGTGCCAGCAGTTCACAGGGCGGGACTGAAGCTTTCTTT.

The chain recombines TRBV2 with TRBJ1-1; D perhaps matches TRBD1 (6 bases). Germline CDR1 SNHLY, CDR2 FYNNEI. The V end lost 3 bases, the J end lost 1 base, and 15 bases lay between the germline ends. The CDR3 extends over 16 amino acids. CDR3 protein: CASSDKKQGSNTEAFF. The DNA for the CDR3 is TGTGCCAGCAGTGATAAGAAGCAGGGGTCGAACACTGAAGCTTTCTTT.

The J gene is TRBJ1-1, the V gene TRBV5-1; 7 bases agree with TRBD1. The CDR3 is 13 amino acids. V lost 1 base to trimming and J lost 6 bases; unmatched junction nucleotides: 3. Germline CDR1 and CDR2: SGHRS and YFSETQ. In DNA form, the CDR3 reads TGCGCCAGCAGCTTGCACAGGGGCGCTGAAGCTTTCTTT. As protein: CASSLHRGAEAFF.

The chain has TRBV10-3 and TRBJ1-1; D is unclear. The CDR3 has 12 residues. Per germline, CDR1 ENHRY and CDR2 SYGVKD. V lost 4 bases and J lost 6, with 9 bases in between. DNA for the CDR3: TGTGCCATCAGTGGAATGGGCGCTGAAGCTTTCTTT. Amino acids: CAISGMGAEAFF.

The chain combines TRBV5-1 with TRBJ1-1; D is unresolved. Deletions cut 0 bases from V and 2 bases from J, with 8 bases between. CDR3 length equals 14 residues. Per germline, CDR1 SGHRS and CDR2 YFSETQ. The CDR3 loop reads CASSLAGRNTEAFF. The CDR3 DNA is TGCGCCAGCAGCTTGGCCGGGAGAAACACTGAAGCTTTCTTT.

The chain links TRBV6-5 to TRBJ1-2, with D possibly being TRBD1 (5 bases). This CDR3 is built from 14 residues. CDR1 is MNHEY, CDR2 SVGAGI, per germline. Deletions cut 5 bases from V and 7 bases from J, with 17 bases between. The CDR3 spells CASSPSWGRVGYTF. Here the CDR3 DNA reads TGTGCCAGCAGTCCCTCCTGGGGCAGGGTTGGCTACACCTTC.

The genes are TRBV9 and TRBJ2-1, with 9 bases lining up with TRBD1. J gave up 6 bases and V 3 bases, and 4 bases lay outside the gene matches. The CDR3 is 14 residues long. Germline lookup yields CDR1 SGDLS and CDR2 YYNGEE. CDR3 sequence (DNA): TGTGCCAGCAGCGCCGGGACAGGGCGCAATGAGCAGTTCTTC. Translated, it gives CASSAGTGRNEQFF. The variable domain in full, with the rest retrieved from reference TRBV9 and TRBJ2-1, is DSGVTQTPKHLITATGQRVTLRCSPRSGDLSVYWYQQSLDQGLQFLIQYYNGEERAKGNILERFSAQQFPDLHSELNLSSLELGDSALYFCASSAGTGRNEQFFGPGTRLTVL.

The J gene is TRBJ2-1, the V gene TRBV27; TRBD2 matches at 8 bases. There are 15 residues in the CDR3. The V and J ends lost 7 bases and 4 bases, in that order; junction bases with no gene match: 9. Germline V gene lookup returns CDR1 MNHEY and CDR2 SMNVEV (reference sequence). The CDR3 DNA follows: TGTGCCAGCATCGGACGGGGGGGCGGTTACAATGAGCAGTTCTTC. Translating it yields CASIGRGGGYNEQFF.

This chain joins TRBV5-6 and TRBJ2-2; 7 positions agree with TRBD1. V trimming: 4 bases; J trimming: 1 base; junction bases outside the gene matches: 4. This CDR3 contains 15 residues. Looked up from germline, CDR1 is SGHDT and CDR2 is YYEEEE. CDR3 DNA sequence: TGTGCCAGCAGCCCTGGACAGGTGAACACCGGGGAGCTGTTTTTT. Amino acids: CASSPGQVNTGELFF.

The rearrangement links TRBV29-1 to TRBJ2-7; D unresolved. Trimming left V 4 bases short and J 2 bases short, with 12 bases between. Germline V gene lookup returns CDR1 SQVTM and CDR2 ANQGSEA. The CDR3 is 13 residues long. CDR3 in amino acids: CSVVSENTYEQYF. The DNA of the CDR3 is TGCAGCGTTGTATCAGAAAACACCTACGAGCAGTACTTC.

The chain couples TRBV6-5 to TRBJ1-2; 9 bases line up with TRBD1. J gave up 7 bases and V 6 bases, and 9 bases lay outside the gene matches. This CDR3 has 14 amino acids. Germline CDR1 and CDR2: MNHEY and SVGAGI. The DNA for the CDR3 is TGTGCCAGCAGGCCTCCCGGACAGGGGTCTGGCTACACCTTC. Translating it yields CASRPPGQGSGYTF.

The rearrangement uses TRBV12-5 and TRBJ1-3; possibly TRBD1 for D (5 bases). The CDR3 spans 17 residues. Germline assignment: CDR1 LGHNT and CDR2 FRNRAP. V was shortened by 6 bases and J by 0 bases, with 18 bases between the two germline ends. In DNA form, the CDR3 reads TGTGCTAGTGGAACCAGGCAGGGAGGGGTCTCTGGAAACACCATATATTTT. Its protein is CASGTRQGGVSGNTIYF.

The rearrangement links TRBV18 to TRBJ2-1, with D possibly matching TRBD1 (6 bases). V lost 3 bases and J 5 bases, leaving 17 bases between the germline ends. This CDR3 is built from 16 residues. Per germline, CDR1 KGHSH and CDR2 LQKENI. The CDR3 protein is CASSPTTGNLDNEQFF. The CDR3 DNA follows: TGTGCCAGCTCACCGACGACAGGTAATTTGGACAATGAGCAGTTCTTC.

The chain recombines TRBV27 with TRBJ1-4, with D perhaps TRBD1 (6 bases). The CDR3 consists of 15 residues. The germline V gene encodes CDR1 MNHEY and CDR2 SMNVEV (reference sequence). V lost 6 bases and J 4 bases, leaving 15 bases between the germline ends. The chain's CDR3 is CASRTSGRGNEKLFF. DNA for the CDR3: TGTGCCAGCAGAACTTCGGGCAGGGGTAATGAAAAACTGTTTTTT.

This chain connects TRBV18 to TRBJ2-7; 7 positions match TRBD1. V trimming: 6 bases; J trimming: 4 bases; junction bases outside the gene matches: 12. Germline-derived CDR1 and CDR2 are KGHSH and LQKENI. The CDR3 runs 15 residues. In DNA form, the CDR3 reads TGTGCCAGCTCCTTCGGACAGGCACTCGCATACGAGCAGTACTTC. Its translation: CASSFGQALAYEQYF.